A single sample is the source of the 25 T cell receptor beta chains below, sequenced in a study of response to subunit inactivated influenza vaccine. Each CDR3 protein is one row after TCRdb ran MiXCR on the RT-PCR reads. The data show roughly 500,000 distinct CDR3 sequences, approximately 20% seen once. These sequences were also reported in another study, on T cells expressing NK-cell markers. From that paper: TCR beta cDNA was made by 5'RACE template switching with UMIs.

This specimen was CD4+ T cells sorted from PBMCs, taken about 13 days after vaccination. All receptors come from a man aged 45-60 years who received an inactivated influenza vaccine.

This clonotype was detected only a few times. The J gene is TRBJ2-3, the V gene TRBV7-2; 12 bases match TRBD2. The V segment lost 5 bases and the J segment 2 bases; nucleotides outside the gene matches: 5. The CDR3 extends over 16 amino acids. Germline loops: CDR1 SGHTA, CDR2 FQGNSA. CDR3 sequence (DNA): TGTGCCAGCAGCCTTACTAGCGGGGGGCCCACAGATACGCAGTATTTT. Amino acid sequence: CASSLTSGGPTDTQYF. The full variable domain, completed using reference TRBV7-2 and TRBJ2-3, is GAGVSQSPSNKVTEKGKDVELRCDPISGHTALYWYRQSLGQGLEFLIYFQGNSAPDKSGLPSDRFSAERTGGSVSTLTIQRTQQEDSAVYLCASSLTSGGPTDTQYFGPGTRLTVL.

This CDR3 is CAIAGTSGARSYEQYF. The CDR3 nucleotides are TGTGCCATCGCCGGGACTAGCGGAGCTCGATCCTACGAGCAGTACTTC. The V call is TRBV10-3, the J call TRBJ2-7; TRBD2 agrees at 11 bases. Germline CDR1 and CDR2: ENHRY and SYGVKD. Trimming removed 8 bases from V and 1 base from J; junction bases left unmatched: 10. The CDR3 consists of 16 residues.

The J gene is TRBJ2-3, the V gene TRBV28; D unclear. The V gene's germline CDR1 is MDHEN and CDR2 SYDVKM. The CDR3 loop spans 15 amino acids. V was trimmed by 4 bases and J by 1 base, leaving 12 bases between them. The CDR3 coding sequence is TGTGCCAGCAGTTCCCGACGGACGCGCACAGATACGCAGTATTTT. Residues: CASSSRRTRTDTQYF.

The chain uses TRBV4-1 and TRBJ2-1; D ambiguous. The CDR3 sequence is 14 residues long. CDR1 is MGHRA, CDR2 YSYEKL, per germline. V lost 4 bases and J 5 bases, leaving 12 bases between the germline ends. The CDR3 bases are TGCGCCAGCAGCCCCGCCCGGAATAACAATGAGCAGTTCTTC. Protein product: CASSPARNNNEQFF.

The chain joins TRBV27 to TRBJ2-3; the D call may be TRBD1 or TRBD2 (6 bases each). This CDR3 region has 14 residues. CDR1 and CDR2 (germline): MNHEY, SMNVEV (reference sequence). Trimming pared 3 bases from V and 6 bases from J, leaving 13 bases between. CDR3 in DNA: TGTGCCAGCAGTTTCTGGGGGGCGTACGATACGCAGTATTTT. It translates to CASSFWGAYDTQYF.

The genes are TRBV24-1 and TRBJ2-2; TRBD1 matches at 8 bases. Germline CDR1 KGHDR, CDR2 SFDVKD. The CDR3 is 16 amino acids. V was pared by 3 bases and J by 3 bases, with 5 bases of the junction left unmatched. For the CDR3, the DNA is TGTGCCACCAGTGATGCAGGGGGCGCCGACACCGGGGAGCTGTTTTTT. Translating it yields CATSDAGGADTGELFF.

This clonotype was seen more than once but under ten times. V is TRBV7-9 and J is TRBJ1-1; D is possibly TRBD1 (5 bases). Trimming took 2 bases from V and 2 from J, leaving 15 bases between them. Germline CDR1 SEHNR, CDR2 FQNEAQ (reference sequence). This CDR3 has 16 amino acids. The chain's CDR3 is CASSLISRQGNTEAFF. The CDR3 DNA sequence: TGTGCCAGCAGCTTAATAAGTCGGCAGGGTAACACTGAAGCTTTCTTT. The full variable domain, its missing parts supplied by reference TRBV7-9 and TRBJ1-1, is DTGVSQNPRHKITKRGQNVTFRCDPISEHNRLYWYRQTLGQGPEFLTYFQNEAQLEKSRLLSDRFSAERPKGSFSTLEIQRTEQGDSAMYLCASSLISRQGNTEAFFGQGTRLTVV.

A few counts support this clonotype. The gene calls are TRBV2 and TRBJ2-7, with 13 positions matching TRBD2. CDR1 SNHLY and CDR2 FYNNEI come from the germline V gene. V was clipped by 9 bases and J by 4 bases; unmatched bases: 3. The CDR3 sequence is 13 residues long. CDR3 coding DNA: TGTGCCAGTACTAGCGGGAGGGTATACGAGCAGTACTTC. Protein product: CASTSGRVYEQYF.

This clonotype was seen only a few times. This chain's CDR3 is CSVAAYRYNEQFF. The CDR3 DNA is TGCAGCGTTGCGGCATACAGGTACAATGAGCAGTTCTTC. The V call is TRBV29-1, the J call TRBJ2-1; possibly TRBD1 for D (5 bases). Germline V CDR1 and CDR2: SQVTM, ANQGSEA. V was shortened by 4 bases and J by 4 bases, with 11 bases between the two germline ends. This CDR3 is 13 amino acids long.

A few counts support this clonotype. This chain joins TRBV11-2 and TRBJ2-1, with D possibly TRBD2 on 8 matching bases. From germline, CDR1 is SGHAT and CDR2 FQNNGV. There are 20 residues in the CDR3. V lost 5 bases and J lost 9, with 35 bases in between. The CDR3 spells CASSPGGPLGWRGASGEQFF. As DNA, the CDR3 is TGTGCCAGCAGCCCAGGGGGGCCTTTAGGATGGCGGGGGGCTTCTGGTGAGCAGTTCTTC.

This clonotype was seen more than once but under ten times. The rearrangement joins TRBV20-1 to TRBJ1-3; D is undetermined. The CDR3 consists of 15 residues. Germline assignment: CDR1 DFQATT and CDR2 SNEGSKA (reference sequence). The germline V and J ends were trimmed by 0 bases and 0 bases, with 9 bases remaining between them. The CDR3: CSARDLESSGNTIYF. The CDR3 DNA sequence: TGCAGTGCTAGAGATCTCGAATCCTCTGGAAACACCATATATTTT.

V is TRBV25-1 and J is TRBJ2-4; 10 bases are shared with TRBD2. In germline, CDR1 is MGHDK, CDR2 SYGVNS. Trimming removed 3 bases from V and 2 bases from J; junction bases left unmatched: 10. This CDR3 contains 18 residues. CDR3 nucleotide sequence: TGTGCCAGCAGTGATTTTACTAGCGGGGCGGGCTCCAAAAACATTCAGTACTTC. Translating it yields CASSDFTSGAGSKNIQYF. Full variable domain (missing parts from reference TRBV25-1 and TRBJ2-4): EADIYQTPRYLVIGTGKKITLECSQTMGHDKMYWYQQDPGMELHLIHYSYGVNSTEKGDLSSESTVSRIRTEHFPLTLESARPSHTSQYLCASSDFTSGAGSKNIQYFGAGTRLSVL.

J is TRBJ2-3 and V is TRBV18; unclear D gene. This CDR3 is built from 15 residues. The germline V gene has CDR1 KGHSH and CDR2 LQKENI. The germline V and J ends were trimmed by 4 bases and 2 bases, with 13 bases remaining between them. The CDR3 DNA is TGTGCCAGCTCACATTCAGTACGACCCACAGATACGCAGTATTTT. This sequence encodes CASSHSVRPTDTQYF.

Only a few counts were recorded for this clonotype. CDR3 in amino acids: CASSSVEGGREKLFF. Here the CDR3 DNA reads TGCGCCAGCAGCTCTGTTGAGGGGGGAAGAGAAAAACTGTTTTTT. The chain has TRBV5-1 and TRBJ1-4; TRBD1 is a possible D gene (6 bases). With 3 bases removed from V and 8 bases from J, the gap between germline ends came to 17 bases. Germline-derived CDR1 and CDR2 are SGHRS and YFSETQ. This CDR3 has 15 amino acids.

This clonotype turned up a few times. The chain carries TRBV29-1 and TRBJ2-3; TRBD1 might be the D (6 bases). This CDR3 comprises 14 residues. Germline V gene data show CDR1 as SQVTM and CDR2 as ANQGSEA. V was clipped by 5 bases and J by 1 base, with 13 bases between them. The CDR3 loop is CSVQTGTGTDTQYF. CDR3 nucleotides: TGCAGCGTTCAAACAGGGACGGGCACAGATACGCAGTATTTT.

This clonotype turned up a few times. This CDR3 reads CASSQVRGGYGQPQHF. The CDR3 region has the DNA TGCGCCAGCAGCCAAGTGAGGGGGGGCTACGGTCAGCCCCAGCATTTT. The chain combines TRBV4-3 with TRBJ1-5; a weak D match, TRBD1 (6 bases). V was shortened by 1 base and J by 6 bases, with 16 bases between the two germline ends. This CDR3 contains 16 residues. CDR1 is LGHNA and CDR2 is YSLEER in the germline V gene.

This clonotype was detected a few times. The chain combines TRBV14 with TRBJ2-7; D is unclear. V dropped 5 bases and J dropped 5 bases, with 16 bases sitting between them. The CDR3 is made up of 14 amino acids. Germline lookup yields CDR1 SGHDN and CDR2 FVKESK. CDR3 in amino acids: CASSILGKGNEQYF. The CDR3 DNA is TGTGCCAGCAGCATTCTGGGGAAAGGTAACGAGCAGTACTTC.

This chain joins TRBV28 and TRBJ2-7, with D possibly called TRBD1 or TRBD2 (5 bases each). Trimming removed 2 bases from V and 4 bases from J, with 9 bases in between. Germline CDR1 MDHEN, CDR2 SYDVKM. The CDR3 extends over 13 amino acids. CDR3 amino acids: CASSLNRRYEQYF. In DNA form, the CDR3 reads TGTGCCAGCAGTTTAAACAGGAGGTACGAGCAGTACTTC.

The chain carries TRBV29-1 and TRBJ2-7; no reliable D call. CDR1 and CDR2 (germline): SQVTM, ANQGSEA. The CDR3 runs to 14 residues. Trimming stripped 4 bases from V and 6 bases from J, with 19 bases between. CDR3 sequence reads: CSVVPALSGGEQYF. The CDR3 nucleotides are TGCAGCGTTGTCCCCGCGTTGTCGGGTGGCGAGCAGTACTTC.

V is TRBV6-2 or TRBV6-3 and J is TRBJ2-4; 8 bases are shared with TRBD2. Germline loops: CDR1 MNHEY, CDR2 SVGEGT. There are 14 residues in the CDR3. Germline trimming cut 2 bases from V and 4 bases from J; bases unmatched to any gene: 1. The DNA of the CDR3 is TGTGCCAGCAGTTACCCGGGGGGGAAAAACATTCAGTACTTC. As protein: CASSYPGGKNIQYF.

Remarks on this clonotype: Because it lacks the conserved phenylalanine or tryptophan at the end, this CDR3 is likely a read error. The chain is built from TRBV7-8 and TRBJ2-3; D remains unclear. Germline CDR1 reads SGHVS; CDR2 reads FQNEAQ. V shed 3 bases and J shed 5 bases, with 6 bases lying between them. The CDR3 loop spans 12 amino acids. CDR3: CASSFSEDTQYY. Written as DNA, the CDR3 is TGTGCCAGCAGCTTTTCTGAAGATACGCAGTATTAT.

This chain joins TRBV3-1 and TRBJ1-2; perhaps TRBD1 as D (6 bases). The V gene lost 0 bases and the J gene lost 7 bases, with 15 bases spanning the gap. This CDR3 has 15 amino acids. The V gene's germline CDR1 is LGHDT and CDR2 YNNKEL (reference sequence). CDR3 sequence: CASSQDPGVVVGYTF. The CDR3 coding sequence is TGTGCCAGCAGCCAAGATCCAGGGGTGGTTGTTGGCTACACCTTC.

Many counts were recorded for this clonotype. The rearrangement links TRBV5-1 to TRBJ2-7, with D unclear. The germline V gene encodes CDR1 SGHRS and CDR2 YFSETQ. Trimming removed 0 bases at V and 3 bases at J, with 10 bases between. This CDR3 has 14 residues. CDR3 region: CASSLVVGNYEQYF. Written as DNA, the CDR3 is TGCGCCAGCAGCTTGGTGGTCGGAAACTACGAGCAGTACTTC.

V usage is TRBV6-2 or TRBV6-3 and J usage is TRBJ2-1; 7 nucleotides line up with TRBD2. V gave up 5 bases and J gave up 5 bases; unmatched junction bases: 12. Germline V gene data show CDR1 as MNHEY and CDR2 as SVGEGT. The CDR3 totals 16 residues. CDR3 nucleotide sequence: TGTGCCAGCAGTCCCCTTGGGGCTAGCGGCCACAATGAGCAGTTCTTC. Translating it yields CASSPLGASGHNEQFF.

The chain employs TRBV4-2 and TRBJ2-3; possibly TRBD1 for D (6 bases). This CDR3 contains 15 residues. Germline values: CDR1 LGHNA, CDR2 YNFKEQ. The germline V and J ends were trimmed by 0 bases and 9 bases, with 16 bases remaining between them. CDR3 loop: CASSQEGQGSPTQYF. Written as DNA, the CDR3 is TGTGCCAGCAGCCAAGAGGGGCAGGGGTCCCCAACGCAGTATTTT.